This T cell receptor beta chain was identified in a study of blood T cell repertoires in COVID-19. Participant age was roughly 18 to 100 years, and participants resided in fewer than 25 US areas. For recovered donors of Cohort 3, there were two negative PCRs, clearance, or symptom resolution. Looked up from germline, CDR1 is SGHTA and CDR2 is FQGTGA. Between the trimmed V and J ends, which lost 3 bases and 0 bases, there was a span of 11 bases. This CDR3 region has 15 residues. Original processing notes: Quantification of nucleated cells was approximated via reference gene primer amplification. Clones were sequenced by immunoSEQ multiplex PCR, and TCRdb holds only the in-frame ones, with some missing. V and J calls and clone size are those listed in that table; D and trimming were worked out from the DNA. The table records around 230,000 clones, about 87% of them present only once.

The V call is TRBV7-3, the J call TRBJ1-1, with D possibly matching TRBD1 (5 bases). Sequenced material: PBMCs or T cells enriched from blood (not recorded which). The TCR comes from a woman in her 30s who had recovered from COVID-19. Here the CDR3 reads CASSFGRVVNTEAFF. Written as DNA, the CDR3 is TGTGCCAGCAGCTTTGGCAGGGTCGTGAACACTGAAGCTTTCTTT.